The rows below give T cell receptor beta chains drawn from one sample of a study of blood T cell repertoires in COVID-19. The repertoire was sequenced with immunoSEQ multiplex PCR; TCRdb's copy has only in-frame clones and lacks some. The table records some 240,000 clones, approximately 88% of them present only once. Sequenced material: PBMCs or T cells enriched from blood (not recorded which). Receptor source: a woman aged 35 to 49 who had been exposed to COVID-19. Each CDR3 is given with its conserved first and last residue. A D gene is named only where the DNA matches it firmly. Not every row has a clone size; where given, it reads once, few, many or a size class.

>TRBJ2-2|-|TRBD1|TRBV24-1
TGTGCCACCAGTGTCACAGGGGGCCCCGGGGAGCTGTTTTTT
CATSVTGGPGELFF
>TRBJ2-3|-|TRBD1|TRBV5-4
TGTGCCAGCAGCCCGACAGGGGCAGATACGCAGTATTTT
CASSPTGADTQYF
>TRBJ2-6|-|-|TRBV7-8
TGTGCCAGCAGCGTATCTGGGGCCAACGTCCTGACTTTC
CASSVSGANVLTF
>TRBJ1-1|-|-|TRBV28
TGTGCCAGCAGTCTTCGACAGTTCAACTCGAACACTGAAGCTTTCTTT
CASSLRQFNSNTEAFF
>TRBJ1-4|-|-|TRBV4-3
TGCGCCAGTAGAGGGAGCGGAAATGAAAAACTGTTTTTT
CASRGSGNEKLFF
>TRBJ1-6|-|TRBD1|TRBV5-1
TGTGCCAGCAGCCACCCGGACAGGGGACACGATTCTACCACCGGCAATTCACCCCTCCACTTT
CASSHPDRGHDSTTGNSPLHF
>TRBJ2-1|-|-|TRBV3-1/TRBV3-2
TGTGCCAGCAGCCAAGACAGGGTGTCCTACAATGAGCAGTTCTTC
CASSQDRVSYNEQFF
>TRBJ1-2|-|-|TRBV21-1
TGTGCCAGCAGCAAATGGAGGGACCCAACGGGTGGCTACACCTTC
CASSKWRDPTGGYTF
>TRBJ1-2|-|-|TRBV6-2/TRBV6-3
TGTGCCAGCAGTTGGACACCCGGTGGTGGCTACACCTTC
CASSWTPGGGYTF
>TRBJ2-1|once|-|TRBV5-6
TGTGCCAGCAGCGATGCAGGGGTCCGAGACAATGAGCAGTTCTTC
CASSDAGVRDNEQFF
>TRBJ1-2|-|-|TRBV12-3/TRBV12-4
TGTGCCAGCAGTTTCGGGGGCTATGGCTACACCTTC
CASSFGGYGYTF
>TRBJ1-4|-|TRBD1|TRBV2
TGTGCCGGTCAGGTTAGACAGGGGACTAATGAAAAACTGTTTTTT
CAGQVRQGTNEKLFF
>TRBJ1-2|-|TRBD1|TRBV5-4
TGTGCCAGCAGCCTACGACAGGGCGGTGTCTATGGCTACACCTTC
CASSLRQGGVYGYTF
>TRBJ2-3|-|-|TRBV9
TGTGCCAGCAGCGTAGCTGTCCAGGGTTCCGATACGCAGTATTTT
CASSVAVQGSDTQYF
>TRBJ1-2|few|TRBD1|TRBV10-3
TGTGCCATCAGTGATAATACGGGACAGGGTAAAGGCTACACCTTC
CAISDNTGQGKGYTF
>TRBJ2-3|-|-|TRBV11-2
TGTGCCAGCAGCTACACATCAGATACGCAGTATTTT
CASSYTSDTQYF
>TRBJ2-3|-|-|TRBV20-1
TGCAGTGCTAGTTTGCCCTTGACAGCCACAGATACGCAGTATTTT
CSASLPLTATDTQYF
>TRBJ2-4|-|-|TRBV7-6
TGTGCCAGCAGCCAGGGGGCCAAAAACATTCAGTACTTC
CASSQGAKNIQYF
>TRBJ1-2|-|-|TRBV4-3
TGCGCCAGCAGCCAATCGCGGGCCGTAATCCCCGGTGGCTACACCTTC
CASSQSRAVIPGGYTF
>TRBJ1-1|-|-|TRBV11-3
TGTGCCAGCAGCTCTGACTACACTGAAGCTTTCTTT
CASSSDYTEAFF
>TRBJ1-5|-|-|TRBV7-8
TGTGCCAGCAGGGAGGGATTCAATCAGCCCCAGCATTTT
CASREGFNQPQHF
>TRBJ1-2|-|-|TRBV12-3/TRBV12-4
TGTGCCAGCAGCCCCTTCGGGGGTGGCTACACCTTC
CASSPFGGGYTF
>TRBJ1-2|-|TRBD1|TRBV5-4
TGTGCCAGCAGCTTTCAGGGGGCGCCGGGCTACACCTTC
CASSFQGAPGYTF
>TRBJ2-3|-|TRBD2|TRBV29-1
TGCAGCGTTGAGCGTCTAGCGGGGACCACAGATACGCAGTATTTT
CSVERLAGTTDTQYF
>TRBJ2-3|-|TRBD2|TRBV29-1
TGCAGCGTGCGCGGGAGGGCAACAGATACGCAGTATTTT
CSVRGRATDTQYF
>TRBJ1-2|-|-|TRBV11-2
TGTGCCAGCAGCTTAACCTCGGACAGCGTCTATGGCTACACCTTC
CASSLTSDSVYGYTF
>TRBJ2-7|-|-|TRBV10-3
TGTGCCATCAAAGGGGCTAGGGAGCAGTACTTC
CAIKGAREQYF
>TRBJ2-1|-|TRBD2|TRBV11-3
TGTGCCAGCAGCTTACTAGCGGGATCGAATGAGCAGTTCTTC
CASSLLAGSNEQFF
>TRBJ1-1|-|-|TRBV12-3/TRBV12-4
TGTGCCAGCGGGCAGACAGAGAACACTGAAGCTTTCTTT
CASGQTENTEAFF
>TRBJ1-6|-|-|TRBV14
TGTGCCAGCAGCAAGCCCCCCTTCGGGTCACCCCTCCACTTT
CASSKPPFGSPLHF
>TRBJ2-5|-|TRBD2|TRBV19
TGTGCCAGTAGTCGGCGGGAGGGGGTCCAAGAGACCCAGTACTTC
CASSRREGVQETQYF
>TRBJ1-2|few|-|TRBV7-2
TGTGCCAGCAGCTTATATTTCGGCGGAGGCTACACCTTC
CASSLYFGGGYTF
>TRBJ2-2|-|-|TRBV11-3
TGTGCCAGCAGCTTAGATATAACAACCGGGGAGCTGTTTTTT
CASSLDITTGELFF
>TRBJ2-2|-|-|TRBV18
TGTGCCAGCTCACCAGCGGGCACCGGGGAGCTGTTTTTT
CASSPAGTGELFF
>TRBJ2-7|-|TRBD2|TRBV6-5
TGTGCCAGCAGGGGACTAGCGGGGGCCTACGAGCAGTACTTC
CASRGLAGAYEQYF
>TRBJ1-2|-|TRBD1|TRBV6-5
TGTGCCAGCACCTCAGGACAGGTTGGCTACACCTTC
CASTSGQVGYTF
>TRBJ2-3|once|-|TRBV24-1
TGTGCCACCAGTGATGCATACAGGGATCCTAGCACAGATACGCAGTATTTT
CATSDAYRDPSTDTQYF
>TRBJ1-1|-|-|TRBV9
TGTGCCAGCAGCGTAGTAGGGCTGGACAGACGGAACACTGAAGCTTTCTTT
CASSVVGLDRRNTEAFF
>TRBJ2-6|-|-|TRBV30
TGTGCCTCCCCAACACGGAGCAAAAGAACCTCTGGGGCCAACGTCCTGACTTTC
CASPTRSKRTSGANVLTF
>TRBJ2-2|once|-|TRBV6-4
TGTGCCAGCAGTCCCGGGACAAGTAACACCGGGGAGCTGTTTTTT
CASSPGTSNTGELFF
>TRBJ1-1|few|-|TRBV14
TGTGCCAGCAGCCAAGTTTATCAAGCTTTCTTT
CASSQVYQAFF
>TRBJ1-5|-|-|TRBV7-9
TGTGCCAGCAGCTTACCGGCGGGGCGCAATCAGCCCCAGCATTTT
CASSLPAGRNQPQHF
>TRBJ1-2|-|-|TRBV4-3
TGCGCCAGCAGCCCCTCACCTGGACAGAATAACTATGGCTACACCTTC
CASSPSPGQNNYGYTF
>TRBJ2-5|once|TRBD2|TRBV5-6
TGTGCCAGCAGCTTGGTAACTAGCGGTCCGTACCAAGAGACCCAGTACTTC
CASSLVTSGPYQETQYF
>TRBJ1-5|-|TRBD1|TRBV2
TGTGCCAGCAGTGAACGGCAGGGGGCGCTTAGCAATCAGCCCCAGCATTTT
CASSERQGALSNQPQHF
>TRBJ1-6|medium-sized|-|TRBV5-1
TGCGCCAGCAGGTCCGTCAGGACTTACGATCCCCTCCACTTT
CASRSVRTYDPLHF
>TRBJ2-3|many|TRBD2|TRBV25-1
TGTGCCAGCAGTGAATGGGGGGGGACTAGCCTCAATAATACGCAGTATTTT
CASSEWGGTSLNNTQYF
>TRBJ2-2|-|-|TRBV3-1/TRBV3-2
TGTGCCAGCAGCCTTCAAACTGACACCGGGGAGCTGTTTTTT
CASSLQTDTGELFF
>TRBJ1-3|-|-|TRBV3-1/TRBV3-2
TGTGCCAGCAGCCAAGTTTTGCACAGACCAATCTCTGGAAACACCATATATTTT
CASSQVLHRPISGNTIYF
>TRBJ2-2|few|-|TRBV7-2
TGTGCCAGCAGCTTACAGGTGAACACCGGGGAGCTGTTTTTT
CASSLQVNTGELFF
>TRBJ2-1|-|TRBD2|TRBV7-2
TGTGCCAGCAGCTTAGCGCTTCCGGCTAGCGGGAGGGCCCGGTCCTACAATGAGCAGTTCTTC
CASSLALPASGRARSYNEQFF
>TRBJ1-5|few|-|TRBV27
TGTGCCAGCAGCGACAGACCTAATCAGCCCCAGCATTTT
CASSDRPNQPQHF
>TRBJ2-3|-|TRBD2|TRBV2
TGTGCCAGCAGTCGGGGGGGTGCAGATACGCAGTATTTT
CASSRGGADTQYF
>TRBJ2-1|-|-|TRBV4-3
TGCGCCAGCGCGAAGGGACTCCCGCTTTATAATGAGCAGTTCTTC
CASAKGLPLYNEQFF
>TRBJ2-1|-|TRBD2|TRBV6-6
TGTGCCAGCAGTCGCGGACTAGCGGGAGGGTCCAGCTCCTACAATGAGCAGTTCTTC
CASSRGLAGGSSSYNEQFF
>TRBJ1-2|-|-|TRBV30
TGTGCCTGGAGCTCAGGGGCCGGCTACACCTTC
CAWSSGAGYTF
>TRBJ1-5|-|TRBD1|TRBV7-8
TGTGCCAGCAGCGTCAGGGGGCTAGGTCAGCCCCAGCATTTT
CASSVRGLGQPQHF
>TRBJ2-5|-|-|TRBV5-1
TGCGCCAGCACCCGTCGGACAGCACAAGAGACCCAGTACTTC
CASTRRTAQETQYF
>TRBJ1-5|-|TRBD1|TRBV28
TGTGCCAGCAGCGACAGGGGAGGTACGCCCCAGCATTTT
CASSDRGGTPQHF